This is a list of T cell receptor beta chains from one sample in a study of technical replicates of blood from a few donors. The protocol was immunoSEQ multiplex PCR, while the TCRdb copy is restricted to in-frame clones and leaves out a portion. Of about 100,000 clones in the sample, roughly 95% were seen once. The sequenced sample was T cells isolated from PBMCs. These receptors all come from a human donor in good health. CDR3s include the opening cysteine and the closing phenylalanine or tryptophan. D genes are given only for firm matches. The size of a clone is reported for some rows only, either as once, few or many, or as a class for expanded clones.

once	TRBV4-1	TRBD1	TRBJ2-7	CASSQDEGAKTYEQYF	TGCGCCAGCAGCCAAGATGAGGGGGCGAAAACCTACGAGCAGTACTTC
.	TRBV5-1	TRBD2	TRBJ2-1	CASSLGPLAGDEQFF	TGCGCCAGCAGCTTGGGCCCACTAGCGGGAGACGAGCAGTTCTTC
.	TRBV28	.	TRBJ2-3	CASSLQAGTTDTQYF	TGTGCCAGCAGTTTACAAGCGGGCACGACAGATACGCAGTATTTT
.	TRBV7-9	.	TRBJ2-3	CASFRDTNTDTQYF	TGTGCCAGCTTTAGGGACACCAACACAGATACGCAGTATTTT
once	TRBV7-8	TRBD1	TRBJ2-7	CASSHTGVFFSYEQYF	TGTGCCAGCAGCCACACAGGGGTCTTTTTCTCCTACGAGCAGTACTTC
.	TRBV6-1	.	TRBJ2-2	CASTSRLLTGELFF	TGTGCCAGCACCTCTAGGTTACTTACCGGGGAGCTGTTTTTT
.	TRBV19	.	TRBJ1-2	CASKRGELAALSPNYGYTF	TGTGCCAGTAAACGGGGAGAGTTGGCTGCATTGTCTCCTAACTATGGCTACACCTTC
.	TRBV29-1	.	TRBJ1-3	CSVEGVYGNTIYF	TGCAGCGTTGAAGGAGTATACGGAAACACCATATATTTT
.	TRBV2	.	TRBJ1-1	CWQKNTEAFF	TGTTGGCAGAAGAACACTGAAGCTTTCTTT
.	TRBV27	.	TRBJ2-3	CASSLAEPTDTQYF	TGTGCCAGCAGTTTAGCGGAGCCCACAGATACGCAGTATTTT
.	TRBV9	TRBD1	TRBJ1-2	CASSGRPTGPPFINYGYTF	TGTGCCAGCAGCGGGCGACCGACAGGGCCGCCATTTATTAACTATGGCTACACCTTC
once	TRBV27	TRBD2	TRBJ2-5	CASRPGGGVLNSETQYF	TGTGCCAGCAGGCCCGGCGGGGGGGTCTTGAATTCAGAGACCCAGTACTTC
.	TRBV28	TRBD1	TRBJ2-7	CASWTGGGEQYF	TGTGCCAGCTGGACAGGGGGCGGCGAGCAGTACTTC
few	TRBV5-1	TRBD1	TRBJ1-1	CASSQQGAWTEAFF	TGCGCCAGCAGCCAACAGGGGGCATGGACTGAAGCTTTCTTT
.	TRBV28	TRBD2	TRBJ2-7	CASSLLAGRAQYF	TGTGCCAGCAGTTTACTAGCGGGGCGAGCGCAGTACTTC
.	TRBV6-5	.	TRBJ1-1	CASSLDSPNTEAFF	TGTGCCAGCAGCCTGGACAGCCCCAACACTGAAGCTTTCTTT
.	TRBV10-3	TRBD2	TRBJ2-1	CAISEFSSGWTPNEQFF	TGTGCCATCAGTGAGTTCTCTAGCGGGTGGACCCCCAATGAGCAGTTCTTC
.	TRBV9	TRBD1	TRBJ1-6	CASSTRGQLNNSPLHF	TGTGCCAGCAGCACTAGGGGACAGCTAAATAATTCACCCCTCCACTTT
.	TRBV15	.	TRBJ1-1	CATSSREPGTEAFF	TGTGCCACCAGCAGCAGGGAACCGGGCACTGAAGCTTTCTTT
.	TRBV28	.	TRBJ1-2	CASSLFQVVAGRNGYTF	TGTGCCAGCAGTTTATTTCAGGTAGTGGCAGGGCGAAATGGCTACACCTTC
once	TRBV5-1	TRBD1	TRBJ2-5	CASSFLDRGQETQYF	TGCGCCAGCAGCTTCCTGGACAGGGGGCAAGAGACCCAGTACTTC
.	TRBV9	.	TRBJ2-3	CASSVEQGTDTQYF	TGTGCCAGCAGCGTAGAACAGGGAACAGATACGCAGTATTTT
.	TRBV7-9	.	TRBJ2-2	CASSFRLERAGELFF	TGTGCCAGCAGCTTCCGACTAGAACGGGCCGGGGAGCTGTTTTTT
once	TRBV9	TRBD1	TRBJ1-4	CASSATGENGEKLFF	TGTGCCAGCAGCGCGACAGGGGAAAATGGTGAAAAACTGTTTTTT
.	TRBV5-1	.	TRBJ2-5	CASSFQGTEETQYF	TGCGCCAGCAGCTTCCAGGGGACGGAAGAGACCCAGTACTTC
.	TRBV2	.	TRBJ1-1	CASNGFTEAFF	TGTGCCAGCAACGGGTTCACTGAAGCTTTCTTT
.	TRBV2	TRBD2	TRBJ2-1	CATSERERKFF	TGTGCCACCTCGGAGCGGGAGAGAAAGTTCTTC
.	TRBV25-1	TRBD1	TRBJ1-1	CASSHRGRIDEAFF	TGTGCCAGCAGCCACAGGGGGCGTATTGATGAAGCTTTCTTT
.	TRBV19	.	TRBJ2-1	CASMGDNEQFF	TGTGCCAGTATGGGCGACAATGAGCAGTTCTTC
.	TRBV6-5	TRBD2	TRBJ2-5	CASSRGLGQETQYF	TGTGCCAGCAGTAGGGGACTAGGACAAGAGACCCAGTACTTC
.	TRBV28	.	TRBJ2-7	CASAWVGGSTRGEQYF	TGTGCCAGCGCCTGGGTGGGGGGTTCAACACGGGGAGAGCAGTACTTC
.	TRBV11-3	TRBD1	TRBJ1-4	CASSRDRGGEKLFF	TGTGCCAGCAGCCGGGACAGGGGCGGCGAAAAACTGTTTTTT
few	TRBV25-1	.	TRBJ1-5	CASSGGFYNQPQHF	TGTGCCAGCAGTGGAGGGTTTTACAATCAGCCCCAGCATTTT
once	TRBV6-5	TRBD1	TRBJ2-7	CASSYEGGGQYF	TGTGCCAGCAGTTACGAAGGGGGCGGGCAGTACTTC
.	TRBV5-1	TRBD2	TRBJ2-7	CASSPTYRTSIEQYF	TGCGCCAGCAGCCCTACTTACCGGACTAGCATCGAGCAGTACTTC
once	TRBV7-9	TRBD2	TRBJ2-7	CASSLGMDSGINEQYF	TGTGCCAGCAGCTTAGGTATGGATAGCGGGATTAACGAGCAGTACTTC
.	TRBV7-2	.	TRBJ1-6	CASSLVPGRNSPLHF	TGTGCCAGCAGCTTAGTACCGGGAAGAAATTCACCCCTCCACTTT
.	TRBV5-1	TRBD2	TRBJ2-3	CASSSTGGLGDTQYF	TGCGCCAGCAGCTCAACCGGGGGGTTGGGAGATACGCAGTATTTT
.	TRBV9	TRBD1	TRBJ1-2	CASSVGLTSGQGRGYTF	TGTGCCAGCAGCGTAGGACTAACATCGGGACAGGGTAGAGGCTACACCTTC
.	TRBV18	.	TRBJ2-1	CASSPLPREVYNEQFF	TGTGCCAGCTCACCACTACCGAGGGAAGTCTACAATGAGCAGTTCTTC
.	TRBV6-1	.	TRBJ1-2	CASSGGGNNYGYTF	TGTGCCAGCAGCGGGGGGGGCAATAACTATGGCTACACCTTC
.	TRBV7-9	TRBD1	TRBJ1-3	CASRLTTGAGNTIYF	TGTGCCAGCAGACTAACTACAGGGGCTGGAAACACCATATATTTT
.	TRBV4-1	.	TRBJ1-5	CASAGLGSNQPQHF	TGCGCCAGCGCGGGCCTGGGGAGCAATCAGCCCCAGCATTTT